These 24 T cell receptor beta chains were all obtained from the same sample, sequenced in a study of blood T cell repertoires in COVID-19 (dated by TCRdb to the early 2020s). Libraries came from the immunoSEQ multiplex PCR assay. TCRdb obtained this table from immuneACCESS and retained in-frame rearrangements with V and J assigned. These tables miss some clones; where compared with another copy, unresolved V genes account for less than half of the shortfall, and the remainder is unexplained. The sample contains just over 60,000 clones, about three quarters of them found a single time. The biggest ten clones account for approximately 20% of the sample. The source material was peripheral blood. The receptors here all came from a man younger than 45 with COVID-19, enrolled during active disease.

DNA for the CDR3: TGCGCCAGCAGCCAAGATCGGGGACAGGGGCACGAAAAACTGTTTTTT. This codes for CASSQDRGQGHEKLFF. The chain uses TRBV4-3 and TRBJ1-4, with 10 bases fitting TRBD1. This CDR3 region has 16 residues. The germline CDR1 and CDR2 sequences are LGHNA and YSLEER. J was trimmed by 8 bases and V by 0 bases; bases with no gene match: 6.

The V gene is TRBV6-5, the J gene TRBJ1-2; 7 bases match TRBD1. The germline V gene encodes CDR1 MNHEY and CDR2 SVGAGI. Germline trimming cut 6 bases from V and 5 bases from J; bases unmatched to any gene: 6. The CDR3 loop spans 13 amino acids. Here the CDR3 reads CASSRTGVYGYTF. The CDR3 DNA sequence: TGTGCCAGCAGCCGGACAGGAGTATATGGCTACACCTTC.

The rearrangement uses TRBV6-6 and TRBJ1-2, with 7 bases fitting TRBD1. The germline CDR1 and CDR2 sequences are MNHNY and SVGAGI (reference sequence). Trimming at V came to 6 bases and at J to 6 bases, leaving 7 bases not matched to a gene. This CDR3 has 13 residues. This CDR3 is CASSPTGRHGYTF. CDR3 DNA: TGTGCCAGCAGCCCGACAGGGCGGCATGGCTACACCTTC.

The CDR3 bases are TGTGCCAGCAGCTGGATGGGTGCGGGACAGGAGTTCTTC. It specifies CASSWMGAGQEFF. The V call is TRBV5-8, the J call TRBJ2-1, with 8 bases lining up with TRBD1. Trimming removed 3 bases from V and 14 bases from J; junction bases left unmatched: 10. The CDR3 is made up of 13 amino acids. CDR1 is SGHTS, CDR2 YDEGEE, per germline.

V is TRBV6-4 and J is TRBJ2-3; TRBD2 matches at 7 bases. Germline values: CDR1 MRHNA, CDR2 SNTAGT. This CDR3 spans 16 amino acids. The trim removed 5 bases at V and 1 base at J, leaving 9 bases unmatched. The CDR3 DNA reads as TGTGCCAGCAGTCCGACGGGAGGCGCTGGCACAGATACGCAGTATTTT. Protein: CASSPTGGAGTDTQYF.

V usage is TRBV28 and J usage is TRBJ2-7; 11 nucleotides agree with TRBD2. The V gene end was trimmed by 6 bases and the J gene end by 3 bases; junction bases not matched to a gene: 10. This CDR3 contains 16 residues. CDR1 and CDR2 (germline): MDHEN, SYDVKM. The CDR3 sequence is CASRRSGTSGFYEQYF. The CDR3 nucleotides read TGTGCCAGCAGACGATCCGGGACTAGCGGATTCTACGAGCAGTACTTC.

This chain connects TRBV12-5 to TRBJ2-5; 7 bases agree with TRBD1. The CDR3 totals 11 residues. V shed 2 bases and J 10 bases; nucleotides not matched to a gene: 1. Germline V gene sequence: CDR1 LGHNT, CDR2 FRNRAP. As DNA, the CDR3 is TGTGCTAGTGGTTTGACAGGGGTCCAGTACTTC. Translation: CASGLTGVQYF.

This chain joins TRBV3-1 (or the pseudogene TRBV3-2) and TRBJ2-3; tentatively, D is TRBD2 (6 bases). This CDR3 spans 14 amino acids. V was cut by 3 bases and J by 7 bases, with 14 bases left in between. The germline gives CDR1 LGHDT, CDR2 YNNKEL (reference sequence). The CDR3 sequence: CASSHPDRGNTQYF. CDR3 nucleotides: TGTGCCAGCAGCCATCCAGATCGGGGGAATACGCAGTATTTT.

The V and J genes are TRBV10-1 and TRBJ1-1, with D possibly being TRBD1 (6 bases). Trimming removed 7 bases at V and 3 bases at J, with 15 bases between. CDR1 is WNHNN and CDR2 is SYGVQD in the germline V gene (reference sequence). This CDR3 has 14 amino acids. This CDR3 reads CASTKNREDTEAFF. CDR3 DNA sequence: TGCGCCAGCACCAAAAACAGGGAAGACACTGAAGCTTTCTTT.

The chain employs TRBV20-1 and TRBJ2-3; 13 nucleotides line up with TRBD2. V shed 3 bases, J shed 1 base, and the junction held 7 bases outside the gene matches. The CDR3 is 17 amino acids. Germline V gene lookup returns CDR1 DFQATT and CDR2 SNEGSKA (reference sequence). The CDR3 nucleotides read TGCAGTGCTAGTCTTGGACTAGCGGGAGCCCGCACAGATACGCAGTATTTT. Protein product: CSASLGLAGARTDTQYF.

This chain uses TRBV6-7 with TRBJ2-7; perhaps TRBD2 as D (5 bases). TRBV6-7 belongs to the ORF category, with a function that is uncertain. The ends were cut back, 5 bases at V and 6 bases at J, with 17 bases in the middle. This CDR3 region has 14 residues. The CDR3 here is CASSARRLGGEQYF. The CDR3 bases are TGTGCCAGCAGTGCCAGGAGGCTTGGAGGCGAGCAGTACTTC.

The chain recombines TRBV30 with TRBJ2-1, with D perhaps matching TRBD2 (6 bases). The CDR3 spans 16 residues. Trimming took off 1 base at V and 3 bases at J, with 16 bases between the two ends. The germline V gene has CDR1 GTSNPN and CDR2 SVGIG (reference sequence). CDR3 DNA sequence: TGTGCCTGGAGTGGCCTTGGAGCGGGTGACTACAATGAGCAGTTCTTC. The encoded protein is CAWSGLGAGDYNEQFF.

Only a few counts were recorded for this clone. V usage is TRBV4-3 and J usage is TRBJ2-1, with D maybe TRBD2 (6 bases). Germline V gene lookup returns CDR1 LGHNA and CDR2 YSLEER. The CDR3 consists of 14 residues. V was pared by 0 bases and J by 6 bases, with 9 bases between. CDR3 nucleotides: TGCGCCAGCAGCCAAGATTGGGGAGGCAATGAGCAGTTCTTC. Translated: CASSQDWGGNEQFF.

Only a few counts were recorded for this clone. This chain connects TRBV9 to TRBJ2-7; 9 bases fit TRBD1. CDR3 length: 14 amino acids. The V gene's germline CDR1 is SGDLS and CDR2 YYNGEE. J was trimmed by 7 bases and V by 5 bases; bases with no gene match: 10. Written as DNA, the CDR3 is TGTGCCAGCAGAGCAACAGGGGGCTTGGGAGAGCAGTACTTC. It yields the protein CASRATGGLGEQYF.

This clone has more than one count but fewer than ten. The J gene is TRBJ2-3, the V gene TRBV11-3; 10 nucleotides align to TRBD2. V shed 5 bases and J 2 bases; nucleotides not matched to a gene: 7. The germline gives CDR1 SGHNT, CDR2 YENEEA. This CDR3 region has 16 residues. The CDR3 DNA follows: TGTGCCAGCAGCCCCTGGACTAGCGGATACACAGATACGCAGTATTTT. Translating it yields CASSPWTSGYTDTQYF.

CDR3 in amino acids: CAWQQGAPGELFF. The CDR3 bases are TGTGCCTGGCAACAGGGGGCGCCCGGGGAGCTGTTTTTT. The chain employs TRBV30 and TRBJ2-2; TRBD1 agrees at 9 bases. The CDR3 contains 13 residues. CDR1 is GTSNPN, CDR2 SVGIG, per germline (reference sequence). V dropped 5 bases and J dropped 6; count of bases not matched to a gene: 4.

The rearrangement links TRBV30 to TRBJ2-2; 9 nucleotides match TRBD2. The trim removed 5 bases at V and 5 bases at J, leaving 9 bases unmatched. The germline CDR1 and CDR2 sequences are GTSNPN and SVGIG (reference sequence). This CDR3 is 15 amino acids long. The CDR3 region has the DNA TGTGCCTGGTCCAGGGCGGGAGGGGGGACCGGGGAGCTGTTTTTT. Encoded protein: CAWSRAGGGTGELFF.

The chain has TRBV14 and TRBJ1-6, with unresolved D. V was clipped by 1 base and J by 10 bases, with 11 bases between them. Germline V gene data show CDR1 as SGHDN and CDR2 as FVKESK. The CDR3 has 14 residues. The DNA for the CDR3 is TGTGCCAGCAGCCAAGGAATTTCCGGGTCACCCCTCCACTTT. This codes for CASSQGISGSPLHF.

The chain carries TRBV6-2 or TRBV6-3 and TRBJ1-1; D ambiguous. Trimming cost V 6 bases and J 1 base, with 6 bases left between them. The CDR3 has 12 amino acids. Germline V gene sequence: CDR1 MNHEY, CDR2 SVGEGT. The DNA for the CDR3 is TGTGCCAGCAGCCCACAGAACACTGAAGCTTTCTTT. Translating it yields CASSPQNTEAFF.

This chain's CDR3 is CAWSRGISTDTQYF. The CDR3 DNA follows: TGTGCCTGGAGTAGGGGAATTAGCACAGATACGCAGTATTTT. V and J are TRBV30 and TRBJ2-3; TRBD1 is a possible D gene (5 bases). Germline loops: CDR1 GTSNPN, CDR2 SVGIG (reference sequence). This CDR3 is 14 amino acids long. V was pared by 2 bases and J by 0 bases, with 9 bases between.

The CDR3 loop reads CASSTDGSGGELFF. The CDR3 DNA reads TGTGCCAGCAGCACCGACGGGAGCGGCGGGGAGCTGTTTTTT. The chain carries TRBV9 and TRBJ2-2; D might be TRBD2 (6 bases). CDR3 length: 14 amino acids. The ends were cut back, 4 bases at V and 7 bases at J, with 14 bases in the middle. CDR1 and CDR2 (germline): SGDLS, YYNGEE.

This chain links TRBV29-1 with TRBJ2-1; D call uncertain. Deletions cut 6 bases from V and 0 bases from J, with 12 bases between. The CDR3 length is 14 residues. Germline CDR1 SQVTM, CDR2 ANQGSEA. CDR3 sequence reads: CSVCLQSSYNEQFF. Here the CDR3 DNA reads TGCAGCGTGTGCCTACAGAGCTCCTACAATGAGCAGTTCTTC.

In its sample, this clone was seen once. The chain carries TRBV6-7 and TRBJ1-2; possible D gene TRBD1, 5 bases. TRBV6-7 falls under the ORF class, with uncertain function. The germline V and J ends were trimmed by 4 bases and 0 bases, with 12 bases remaining between them. The CDR3 totals 15 residues. The CDR3 here is CASSSVRGSNYGYTF. The CDR3, as DNA: TGTGCCAGCAGTTCCGTCCGGGGGTCTAACTATGGCTACACCTTC.

The gene calls are TRBV11-3 and TRBJ2-1; tentatively, D is TRBD1 (5 bases). The CDR3 runs to 17 residues. The germline V gene encodes CDR1 SGHNT and CDR2 YENEEA. The V end was cut by 1 base, the J end by 0 bases, with 13 bases between. The CDR3 is CASSLGGGPSSYNEQFF. The CDR3 nucleotides read TGTGCCAGCAGCTTAGGGGGCGGCCCGAGCTCCTACAATGAGCAGTTCTTC.